This T cell receptor beta chain derives from a study of blood T cell repertoires in COVID-19 (dated by TCRdb to the early 2020s). A note on the overall study: Samples covering the acute and convalescent phases of COVID-19 were provided by collaborators in the United States, Italy and Spain. Samples were obtained from the ongoing ImmuneRACE study (first 160 participants) and from 1,254 subjects provided by 6 global collaborators. HLA class I and class II types, where available, came from metadata supplied by the sample provider rather than from assay-based typing. The repertoires were released in a freely available public database meant as a resource for research on the immune response to SARS-CoV-2. A de-identified subject ID, COVID-19 status, age in years and sex were almost always included in the sample metadata. The material from the prospective study consisted of cDNA or gDNA derived from T cells, B-cell-depleted T cells, or PBMCs. Deeply sampled blood TCRbeta repertoires from subjects exposed to, actively infected with, or recovered from COVID-19 were included in the dataset.

TCRbeta CDR3 regions were amplified from genomic DNA using the immunoSEQ Assay, a bias-controlled multiplex PCR. In the source study's methods: The number of nucleated cells in each sample was estimated by amplification of reference gene primers within the assay. To quantify the absolute abundance of each unique TCRbeta CDR3 rearrangement, sequence reads were collapsed and filtered. For each sample, productive Simpson clonality was calculated as the square root of Simpson's diversity index across productive rearrangements. Drawn from immuneACCESS, this table holds only the in-frame rearrangements with V and J called that TCRdb kept. Clones are partly lost; checked studies trace under half to an unresolved V gene and leave the rest unexplained. That table is the source of V, J and clone size, and D and trimming were worked out from the DNA. For this sample the table gives some 140,000 clones, of which about 76% were detected only once. About 8.4% of the sample is held by the ten biggest clonotypes.

Whole blood was collected in K2EDTA tubes by collaborating institutions according to the institutions' own protocols. For TCRbeta analysis, collaborators shipped samples in one of three forms: frozen whole blood, isolated PBMCs, or DNA extracted from either of those sample types. Including the terminal cysteine and phenylalanine, the CDR3 comprises 14 residues. Only CDR3 DNA remains: 42 bases, in frame from the first base. A distance of 7 bases separates the germline ends of V and J, which lose 0 bases and 3 bases respectively. For CDR1 and CDR2, the germline V gene lists SGHRS and YFSETQ. For this clone: Which antigen it targets is not known. One base away there is no much larger clone; base qualities are not given.

The investigation overall reported the following: The quantity of clinical and demographic metadata differed by source and by participant and was supplied without curation.

Rearrangement joined TRBV5-1 to TRBJ2-1; the D segment cannot be called with confidence. This TCR was recovered from a woman aged 60 to 75 with active or convalescent COVID-19. Sequencing was performed on peripheral blood. The CDR3 region reads CASSLGALYNEQFF. The nucleotides read TGCGCCAGCAGCTTGGGGGCTCTCTACAATGAGCAGTTCTTC.